This is a list of T cell receptor beta chains from one sample in a study of T cell repertoires in cytomegalovirus infection. TCRdb analysed the reads with MiXCR anew, one entry per CDR3 protein. The sample carries some 350,000 distinct CDR3 sequences, around 18% recorded once. Source material: PBMCs. The receptors derive from a human donor in good health (CMV status not recorded). Some clones in this sample may be carry-over from other donors' samples. Both conserved end residues are part of each CDR3. A D gene is named only where the DNA matches it firmly. Rows may omit the clone size; those that give it use once, few, many or a size class.

J: TRBJ1-5
D: -
size: -
V: TRBV7-2
DNA: TGTGCCAGCAGCGCAAAGTATAGCAATCAGCCCCAGCATTTT
CDR3: CASSAKYSNQPQHF

J: TRBJ1-2
D: -
size: many
V: TRBV4-3
DNA: TGCGCCAGCAGCCAAGGGTCCAGGTCCGTAGGCTACACCTTC
CDR3: CASSQGSRSVGYTF

J: TRBJ1-6
D: TRBD1
size: -
V: TRBV6-6
DNA: TGTGCCAGCAGTGCGGCAGGGGGCTCACCCCTCCACTTT
CDR3: CASSAAGGSPLHF

J: TRBJ2-1
D: TRBD2
size: few
V: TRBV11-2
DNA: TGTGCCAGCAGTCCTCCTAGCGGCTTGGGGGGTGAGCAGTTCTTC
CDR3: CASSPPSGLGGEQFF

J: TRBJ1-1
D: TRBD1
size: once
V: TRBV5-4
DNA: TGTGCCAGCAGGATCACAGGGGGGGCCACTGAAGCTTTCTTT
CDR3: CASRITGGATEAFF

J: TRBJ1-1
D: -
size: -
V: TRBV20-1
DNA: TGCAGTGCTAGAGAAGTTAGGCCTGAAGCTTTCTTT
CDR3: CSAREVRPEAFF

J: TRBJ2-1
D: -
size: -
V: TRBV6-6
DNA: TGTGCCATCGCTCGGGTTAGCCTAGGAAATGAGCAGTTCTTC
CDR3: CAIARVSLGNEQFF

J: TRBJ1-6
D: TRBD1
size: many
V: TRBV7-2
DNA: TGTGCCAGCAGCTTTCAGGGGGGGAATAATTCACCCCTCCACTTT
CDR3: CASSFQGGNNSPLHF

J: TRBJ2-5
D: TRBD1
size: many
V: TRBV7-9
DNA: TGTGCCAGCAGCTCAACCAGGACAGGGGACTTCCAAGAGACCCAGTACTTC
CDR3: CASSSTRTGDFQETQYF

J: TRBJ2-3
D: -
size: few
V: TRBV29-1
DNA: TGCAGCGTTGAGGGGGCGTTCCGGGCGGATACGCAGTATTTT
CDR3: CSVEGAFRADTQYF

J: TRBJ1-1
D: -
size: -
V: TRBV5-1
DNA: TGCGCCAGCAGTGTTGGGGGGGCCAACACTGAAGCTTTCTTT
CDR3: CASSVGGANTEAFF